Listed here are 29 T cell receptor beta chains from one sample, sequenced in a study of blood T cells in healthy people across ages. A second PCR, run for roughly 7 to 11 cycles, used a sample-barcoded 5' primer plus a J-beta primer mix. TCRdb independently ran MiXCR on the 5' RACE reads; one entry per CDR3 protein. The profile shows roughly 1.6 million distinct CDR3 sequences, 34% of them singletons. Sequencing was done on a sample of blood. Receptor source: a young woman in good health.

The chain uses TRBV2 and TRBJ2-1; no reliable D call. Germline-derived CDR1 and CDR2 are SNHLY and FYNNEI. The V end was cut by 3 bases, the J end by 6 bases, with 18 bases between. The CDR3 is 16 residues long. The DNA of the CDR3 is TGTGCCAGCAGTGATAGGCTACCCAAAACCTGCAATGAGCAGTTCTTC. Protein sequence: CASSDRLPKTCNEQFF.

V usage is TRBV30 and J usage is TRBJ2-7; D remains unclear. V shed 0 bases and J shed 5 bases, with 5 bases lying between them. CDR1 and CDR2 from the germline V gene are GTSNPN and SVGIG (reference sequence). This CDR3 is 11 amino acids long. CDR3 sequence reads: CAWSVTDEQYF. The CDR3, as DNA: TGTGCCTGGAGTGTAACGGACGAGCAGTACTTC.

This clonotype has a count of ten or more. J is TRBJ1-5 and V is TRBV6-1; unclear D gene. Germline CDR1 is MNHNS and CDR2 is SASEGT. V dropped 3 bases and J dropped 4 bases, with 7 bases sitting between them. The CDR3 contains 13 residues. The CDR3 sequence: CASSEGRNQPQHF. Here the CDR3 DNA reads TGTGCCAGCAGTGAGGGCAGGAATCAGCCCCAGCATTTT.

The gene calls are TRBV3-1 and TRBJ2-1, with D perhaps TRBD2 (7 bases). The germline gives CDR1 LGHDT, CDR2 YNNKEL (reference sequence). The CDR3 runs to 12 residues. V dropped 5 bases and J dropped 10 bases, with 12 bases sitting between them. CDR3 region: CASSGGAREQFF. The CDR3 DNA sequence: TGTGCCAGCAGCGGGGGGGCCCGGGAGCAGTTCTTC.

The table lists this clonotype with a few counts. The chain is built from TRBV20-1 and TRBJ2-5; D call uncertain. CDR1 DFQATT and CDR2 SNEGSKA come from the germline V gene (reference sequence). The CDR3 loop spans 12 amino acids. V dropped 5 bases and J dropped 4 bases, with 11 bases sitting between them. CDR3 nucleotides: TGCAGTGCTCCAGATGTGGGAGAGACCCAGTACTTC. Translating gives CSAPDVGETQYF.

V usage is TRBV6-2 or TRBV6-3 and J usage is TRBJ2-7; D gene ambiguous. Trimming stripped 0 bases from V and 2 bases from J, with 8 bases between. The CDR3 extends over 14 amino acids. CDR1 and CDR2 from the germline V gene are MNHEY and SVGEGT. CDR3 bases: TGTGCCAGCAGTTACTCGTCATACCCCTACGAGCAGTACTTC. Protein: CASSYSSYPYEQYF.

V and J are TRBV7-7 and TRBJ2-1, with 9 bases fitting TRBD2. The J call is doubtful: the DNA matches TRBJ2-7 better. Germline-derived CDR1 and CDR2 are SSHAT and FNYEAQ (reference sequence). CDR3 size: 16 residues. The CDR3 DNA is TGTGCCAGCAGCCCTCTCGTTCCTAGCGGGACCAATGAGCAGTACTTC. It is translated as CASSPLVPSGTNEQYF.

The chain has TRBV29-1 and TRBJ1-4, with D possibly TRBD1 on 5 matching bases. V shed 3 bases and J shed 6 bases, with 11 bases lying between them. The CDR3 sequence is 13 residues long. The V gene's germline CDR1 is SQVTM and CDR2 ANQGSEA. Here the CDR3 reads CSVDGASDEKLFF. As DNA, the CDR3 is TGCAGCGTTGATGGGGCAAGCGATGAAAAACTGTTTTTT.

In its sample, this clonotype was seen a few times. CDR3 loop: CASSIEGGARGASGANVLTF. CDR3 nucleotide sequence: TGTGCCAGTAGTATAGAAGGCGGGGCGAGGGGGGCCTCTGGGGCCAACGTCCTGACTTTC. The rearrangement links TRBV19 to TRBJ2-6; D may be TRBD1 or TRBD2 (6 bases each). Trimming removed 0 bases at V and 0 bases at J, with 18 bases between. Germline CDR1 is LNHDA and CDR2 is SQIVND (reference sequence). This CDR3 is built from 20 residues.

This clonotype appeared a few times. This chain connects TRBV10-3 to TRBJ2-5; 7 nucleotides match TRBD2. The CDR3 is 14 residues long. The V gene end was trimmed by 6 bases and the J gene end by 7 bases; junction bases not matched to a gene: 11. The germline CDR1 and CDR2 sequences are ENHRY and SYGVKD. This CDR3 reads CAIRDRGRAGTQYF. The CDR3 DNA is TGTGCCATCAGGGACCGCGGGAGAGCGGGGACCCAGTACTTC.

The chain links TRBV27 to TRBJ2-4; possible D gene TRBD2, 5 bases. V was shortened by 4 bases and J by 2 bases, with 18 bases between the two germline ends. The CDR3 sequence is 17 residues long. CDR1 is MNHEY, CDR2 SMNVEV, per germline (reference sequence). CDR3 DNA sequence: TGTGCCAGCAGTTATCCGCCACTTGAGGGCCCCAAAAACATTCAGTACTTC. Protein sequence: CASSYPPLEGPKNIQYF.

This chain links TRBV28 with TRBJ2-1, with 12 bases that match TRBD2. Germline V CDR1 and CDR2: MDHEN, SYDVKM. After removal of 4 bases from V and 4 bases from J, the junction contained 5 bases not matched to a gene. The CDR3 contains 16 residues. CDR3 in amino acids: CASSSQLAGGYNEQFF. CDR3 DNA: TGTGCCAGCAGTTCCCAACTAGCGGGAGGATACAATGAGCAGTTCTTC.

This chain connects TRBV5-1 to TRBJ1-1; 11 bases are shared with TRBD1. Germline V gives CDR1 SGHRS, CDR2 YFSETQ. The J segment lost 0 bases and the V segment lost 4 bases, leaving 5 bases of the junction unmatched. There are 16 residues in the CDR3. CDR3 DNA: TGCGCCAGCAGCCCCGGGGACAGGGGGATGAACACTGAAGCTTTCTTT. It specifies CASSPGDRGMNTEAFF.

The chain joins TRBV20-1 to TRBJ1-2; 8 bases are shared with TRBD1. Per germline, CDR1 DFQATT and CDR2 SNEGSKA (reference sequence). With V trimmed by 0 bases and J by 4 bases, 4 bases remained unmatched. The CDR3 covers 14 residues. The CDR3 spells CSARDGGQVYGYTF. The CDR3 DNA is TGCAGTGCTAGAGACGGGGGACAGGTCTATGGCTACACCTTC.

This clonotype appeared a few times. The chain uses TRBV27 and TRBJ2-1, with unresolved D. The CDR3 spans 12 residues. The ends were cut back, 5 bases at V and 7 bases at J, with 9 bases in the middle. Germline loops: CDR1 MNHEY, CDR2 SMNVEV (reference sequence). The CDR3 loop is CASSPYQNEQFF. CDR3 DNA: TGTGCCAGCAGTCCTTATCAGAATGAGCAGTTCTTC.

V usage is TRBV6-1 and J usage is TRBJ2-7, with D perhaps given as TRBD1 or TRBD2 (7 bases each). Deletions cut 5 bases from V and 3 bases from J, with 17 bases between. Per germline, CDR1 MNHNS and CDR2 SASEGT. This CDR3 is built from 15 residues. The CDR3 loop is CASSYPRGGVYEQYF. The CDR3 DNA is TGTGCCAGCAGTTATCCCAGGGGGGGAGTCTACGAGCAGTACTTC.

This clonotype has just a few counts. CDR3 in DNA: TGCGGAACTAGCACCTACAATGAGCAGTTCTTC. Amino acids: CGTSTYNEQFF. The V and J genes are TRBV20-1 and TRBJ2-1, with a tentative D call TRBD2 (6 bases). Germline lookup yields CDR1 DFQATT and CDR2 SNEGSKA (reference sequence). The CDR3 consists of 11 residues.

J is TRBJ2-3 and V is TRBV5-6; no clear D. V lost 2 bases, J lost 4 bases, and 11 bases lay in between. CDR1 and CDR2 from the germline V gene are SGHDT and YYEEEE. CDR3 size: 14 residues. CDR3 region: CASSLMGPADTQYF. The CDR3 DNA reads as TGTGCCAGCAGCTTAATGGGCCCGGCAGATACGCAGTATTTT.

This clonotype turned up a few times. CDR3 sequence: CSAHRGLETQYF. CDR3 sequence (DNA): TGCAGTGCCCACAGGGGGCTGGAGACCCAGTACTTC. This chain connects TRBV20-1 to TRBJ2-5; 9 nucleotides align to TRBD1. V lost 6 bases and J lost 5; bases outside the gene matches: 4. Germline CDR1 is DFQATT and CDR2 is SNEGSKA (reference sequence). The CDR3 runs to 12 residues.

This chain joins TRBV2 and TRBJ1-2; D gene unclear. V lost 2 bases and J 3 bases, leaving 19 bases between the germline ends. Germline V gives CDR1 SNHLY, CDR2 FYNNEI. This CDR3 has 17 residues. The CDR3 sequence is CASSERGKVFRDYGYTF. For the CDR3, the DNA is TGTGCCAGCAGTGAACGTGGGAAGGTGTTTCGGGACTATGGCTACACCTTC. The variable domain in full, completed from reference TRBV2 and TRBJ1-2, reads EPEVTQTPSHQVTQMGQEVILRCVPISNHLYFYWYRQILGQKVEFLVSFYNNEISEKSEIFDDQFSVERPDGSNFTLKIRSTKLEDSAMYFCASSERGKVFRDYGYTFGSGTRLTVV.

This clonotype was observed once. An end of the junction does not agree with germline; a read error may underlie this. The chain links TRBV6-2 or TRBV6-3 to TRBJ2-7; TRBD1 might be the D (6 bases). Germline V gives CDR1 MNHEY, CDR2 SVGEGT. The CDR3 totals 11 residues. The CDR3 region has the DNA TGTACCAGCAGGGACAACTACGAGCAGTACTTC. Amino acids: CTSRDNYEQYF.

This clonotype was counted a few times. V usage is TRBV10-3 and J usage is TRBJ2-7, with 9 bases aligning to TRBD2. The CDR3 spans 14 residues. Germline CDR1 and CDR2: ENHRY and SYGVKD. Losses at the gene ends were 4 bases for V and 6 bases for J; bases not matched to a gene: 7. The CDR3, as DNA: TGTGCCATCAGTGGATCTAGCGGGGCCGGCGAGCAGTACTTC. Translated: CAISGSSGAGEQYF.

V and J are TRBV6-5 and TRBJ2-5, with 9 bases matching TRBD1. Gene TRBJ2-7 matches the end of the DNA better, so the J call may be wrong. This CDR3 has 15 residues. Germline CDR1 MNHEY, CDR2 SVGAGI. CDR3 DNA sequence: TGTGCCAGCAGTTACGGGACAGGGTCCCGCTACGAGCAGTACTTC. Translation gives CASSYGTGSRYEQYF.

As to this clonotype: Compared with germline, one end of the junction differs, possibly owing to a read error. This CDR3 is CANSGPDGTYNEQFF. The DNA of the CDR3 is TGTGCCAACAGTGGTCCGGACGGAACCTACAATGAGCAGTTCTTC. V gene TRBV2 combines with J gene TRBJ2-1, with D unclear. Germline V gene lookup returns CDR1 SNHLY and CDR2 FYNNEI. This CDR3 spans 15 amino acids.

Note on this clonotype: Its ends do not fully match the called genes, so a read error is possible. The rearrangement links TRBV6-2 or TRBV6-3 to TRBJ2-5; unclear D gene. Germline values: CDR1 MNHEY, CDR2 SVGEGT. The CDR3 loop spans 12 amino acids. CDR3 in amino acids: CTSSYSRFEQYF. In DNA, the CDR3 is TGTACCAGCAGTTACTCCCGGTTTGAGCAGTACTTC.

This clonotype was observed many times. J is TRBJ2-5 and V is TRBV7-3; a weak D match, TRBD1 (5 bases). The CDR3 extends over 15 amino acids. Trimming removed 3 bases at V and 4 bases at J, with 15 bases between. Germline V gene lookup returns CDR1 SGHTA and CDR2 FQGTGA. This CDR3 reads CASSLRQGSGETQYF. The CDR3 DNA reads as TGTGCCAGCAGCTTGCGCCAGGGTTCGGGAGAGACCCAGTACTTC.

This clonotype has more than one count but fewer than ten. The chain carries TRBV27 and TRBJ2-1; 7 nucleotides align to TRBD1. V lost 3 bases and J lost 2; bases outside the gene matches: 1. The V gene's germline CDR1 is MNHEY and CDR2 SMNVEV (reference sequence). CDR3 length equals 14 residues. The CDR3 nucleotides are TGTGCCAGCAGTTTTAGGGGGCCCTACAATGAGCAGTTCTTC. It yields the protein CASSFRGPYNEQFF.

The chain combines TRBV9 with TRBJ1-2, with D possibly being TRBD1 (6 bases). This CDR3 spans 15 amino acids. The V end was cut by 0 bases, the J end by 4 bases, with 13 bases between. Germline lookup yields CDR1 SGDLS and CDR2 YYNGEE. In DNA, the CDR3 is TGTGCCAGCAGCGTAGACGCTGGGGGCACCTATGGCTACACCTTC. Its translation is CASSVDAGGTYGYTF.

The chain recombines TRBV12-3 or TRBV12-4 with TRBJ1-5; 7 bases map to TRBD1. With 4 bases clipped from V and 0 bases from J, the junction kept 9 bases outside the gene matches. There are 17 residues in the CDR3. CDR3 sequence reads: CASSYRGLGLSNQPQHF. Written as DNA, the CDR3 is TGTGCCAGCAGTTACAGGGGCTTAGGTCTTAGCAATCAGCCCCAGCATTTT.